The 5 T cell receptor beta chains below come from one sample, sequenced in a study of CD8+CD57+ T cells in acquired aplastic anemia. By flow cytometry, patients selected for sequencing had shown an expansion of CD8+CD57+ cells. TCR beta VDJ and CDR3 profiles were obtained from a genomic DNA template. MiXCR, applied by TCRdb to the reads, yields one record per CDR3 protein. The sample lists 150,000 to 200,000 distinct CDR3 sequences, roughly 43% seen once, with around 2.9% in the top ten. The sample comprised sorted CD4+, CD8+, or CD8+CD57+ T cells (not recorded which) from PBMCs. All receptors derive from a human donor with aplastic anemia.

This clonotype was counted at least ten times. The chain couples TRBV5-1 to TRBJ1-1; D gene uncertain. The CDR3 is made up of 15 amino acids. The germline gives CDR1 SGHRS, CDR2 YFSETQ. V lost 3 bases and J 6 bases, leaving 18 bases between the germline ends. CDR3: CASSSQVGGGPEAFF. The CDR3 DNA is TGCGCCAGCAGCTCCCAAGTTGGTGGCGGTCCTGAAGCTTTCTTT.

In its sample, this clonotype was seen a few times. The rearrangement links TRBV2 to TRBJ2-1, with D tentatively TRBD1 (5 bases). V lost 6 bases and J 7 bases, leaving 13 bases between the germline ends. Germline CDR1 SNHLY, CDR2 FYNNEI. This CDR3 has 13 amino acids. The CDR3 region has the DNA TGTGCCAGCAGCAGGGTACCCGGGAATGAGCAGTTCTTC. Protein sequence: CASSRVPGNEQFF.

This clonotype occurred many times. The chain employs TRBV7-8 and TRBJ1-5; perhaps TRBD1 as D (6 bases). Germline V gives CDR1 SGHVS, CDR2 FQNEAQ. The CDR3 extends over 14 amino acids. The ends were cut back, 5 bases at V and 4 bases at J, with 12 bases in the middle. The CDR3 coding sequence is TGTGCCAGCAGCGCAAGGACAGTTAATCAGCCCCAGCATTTT. This translates into CASSARTVNQPQHF.

This clonotype was seen a handful of times. The chain employs TRBV10-3 and TRBJ2-5, with D perhaps matching TRBD1 (6 bases). The length of the CDR3 is 13 residues. CDR1 and CDR2 (germline): ENHRY, SYGVKD. The V end lost 3 bases, the J end lost 2 bases, and 7 bases lay between the germline ends. The CDR3 DNA is TGTGCCATCAGTGATACAGGGCAAGAGACCCAGTACTTC. This gives the protein CAISDTGQETQYF.

Ten or more counts support this clonotype. The CDR3 protein is CASSEAQRGGTQYF. CDR3 in DNA: TGTGCCAGCAGTGAAGCGCAACGGGGTGGGACCCAGTACTTC. The chain uses TRBV2 and TRBJ2-5, with a weak D call TRBD2 (5 bases). The CDR3 covers 14 residues. Germline V gives CDR1 SNHLY, CDR2 FYNNEI. Trimming took 0 bases from V and 7 from J, leaving 12 bases between them.